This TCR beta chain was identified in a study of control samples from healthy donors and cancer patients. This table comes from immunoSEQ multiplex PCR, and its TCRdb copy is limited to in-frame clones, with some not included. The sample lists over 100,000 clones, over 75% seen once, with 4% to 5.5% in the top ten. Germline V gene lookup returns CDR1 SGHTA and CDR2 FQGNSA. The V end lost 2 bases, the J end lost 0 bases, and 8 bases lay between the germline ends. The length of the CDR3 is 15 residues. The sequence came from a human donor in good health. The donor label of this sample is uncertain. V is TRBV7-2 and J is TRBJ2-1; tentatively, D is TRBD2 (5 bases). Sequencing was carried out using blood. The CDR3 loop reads CASSLSRDSYNEQFF. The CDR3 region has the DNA TGTGCCAGCAGCTTAAGTCGGGACTCCTACAATGAGCAGTTCTTC.